The 18 T cell receptor beta chains reported below all come from one sample, sequenced in a study of blood T cell repertoires in COVID-19 (TCRdb year 2020). The library was made by the immunoSEQ multiplex PCR assay. TCRdb took this table from immuneACCESS and kept in-frame rearrangements with V and J called. Such tables lack part of the clones; where checked against another copy, unresolved V genes explain under half of the gap, and the rest is unexplained. This sample has 30,000 to 40,000 clones in its table, and roughly 88% of those were observed once. Roughly 6.2% of the sample is in the top ten clones. The sample consisted of peripheral blood. The receptors were gathered from a human donor in a cohort sampled during active COVID-19.

V is TRBV7-9 and J is TRBJ2-5; TRBD2 matches at 12 bases. V was pared by 4 bases and J by 2 bases, with 8 bases of the junction left unmatched. Germline V gene data show CDR1 as SEHNR and CDR2 as FQNEAQ (reference sequence). This CDR3 has 17 residues. CDR3 coding DNA: TGTGCCAGCAGCTCGTCGACTAGCGGGGGATGGCAAGAGACCCAGTACTTC. The encoded protein is CASSSSTSGGWQETQYF.

V usage is TRBV5-1 and J usage is TRBJ2-7; D is unresolved. There are 14 residues in the CDR3. V lost 3 bases and J lost 5, with 15 bases in between. In germline, CDR1 is SGHRS, CDR2 YFSETQ. The CDR3 here is CASSSYLNPNEQYF. CDR3 DNA: TGCGCCAGCAGCTCGTACTTGAACCCTAACGAGCAGTACTTC.

The gene calls are TRBV4-1 and TRBJ2-3; D may be TRBD2 (6 bases). The CDR3 is 13 amino acids. The germline V and J ends were trimmed by 0 bases and 11 bases, with 12 bases remaining between them. Per the germline V gene, CDR1 is MGHRA and CDR2 is YSYEKL. CDR3: CASSQDRLVLQYF. Written as DNA, the CDR3 is TGCGCCAGCAGCCAAGACCGACTAGTCCTGCAGTATTTT.

The chain combines TRBV7-9 with TRBJ1-3, with 9 bases that match TRBD1. The CDR3 spans 15 residues. Germline trimming cut 6 bases from V and 2 bases from J; bases unmatched to any gene: 5. Germline CDR1 SEHNR, CDR2 FQNEAQ (reference sequence). This chain's CDR3 is CASRRTGETGNTIYF. Here the CDR3 DNA reads TGTGCCAGCAGGAGGACAGGGGAAACTGGAAACACCATATATTTT.

The gene calls are TRBV6-5 and TRBJ1-1, with D unresolved. CDR3 length equals 15 residues. The V and J ends lost 2 bases and 0 bases respectively, with 10 bases between them. Germline V CDR1 and CDR2: MNHEY, SVGAGI. The CDR3 DNA is TGTGCCAGCAGTTACCTCCCTACCATGAACACTGAAGCTTTCTTT. This codes for CASSYLPTMNTEAFF.

In its sample, this clone was seen once. V gene TRBV30 combines with J gene TRBJ1-6; 7 bases are shared with TRBD1. Germline lookup yields CDR1 GTSNPN and CDR2 SVGIG (reference sequence). V was pared by 0 bases and J by 4 bases, with 9 bases of the junction left unmatched. The CDR3 extends over 17 amino acids. The CDR3: CAWSVAFAGGYNSPLHF. The CDR3, as DNA: TGTGCCTGGAGTGTAGCGTTTGCAGGGGGATATAATTCACCCCTCCACTTT.

The gene calls are TRBV4-3 and TRBJ2-7; weak D call: TRBD1 (5 bases). Germline CDR1 is LGHNA and CDR2 is YSLEER. Trimming shortened V by 0 bases and J by 3 bases, and 12 bases separated the two germline ends. The CDR3 runs to 15 residues. The CDR3 region has the DNA TGCGCCAGCAGCCAAGATTCAGGGTCCTACTACGAGCAGTACTTC. It translates to CASSQDSGSYYEQYF.

The V gene is TRBV3-1 (or the pseudogene TRBV3-2), the J gene TRBJ2-7, with TRBD1 identical over 8 bases. V lost 1 base and J lost 3; bases outside the gene matches: 5. The CDR3 has 15 residues. Germline values: CDR1 LGHDT, CDR2 YNNKEL (reference sequence). The CDR3 sequence: CASSQVGTGLYEQYF. Here the CDR3 DNA reads TGTGCCAGCAGCCAAGTCGGGACAGGACTCTACGAGCAGTACTTC.

The chain combines TRBV25-1 with TRBJ2-6; D might be TRBD2 (6 bases). The V end was cut by 6 bases, the J end by 2 bases, with 8 bases between. CDR1 and CDR2 (germline): MGHDK, SYGVNS. The CDR3 has 14 amino acids. The CDR3 DNA sequence: TGTGCCAGCAGGGGGGAGGCTGGGGCCAACGTCCTGACTTTC. It yields the protein CASRGEAGANVLTF.

In regard to this clone: Additional DNA sequences in this sample encode the identical CDR3. The chain combines TRBV5-1 with TRBJ2-3; 7 bases are shared with TRBD1. The CDR3 is made up of 14 amino acids. The J segment lost 5 bases and the V segment lost 0 bases, leaving 3 bases of the junction unmatched. The germline V gene has CDR1 SGHRS and CDR2 YFSETQ. Here the CDR3 reads CASSLGQGLDTQYF. In nucleotides, the CDR3 is TGCGCCAGCAGCTTGGGACAGGGTCTAGATACGCAGTATTTT.

V usage is TRBV7-2 and J usage is TRBJ2-5; maybe TRBD2 (6 bases). V was pared by 1 base and J by 4 bases, with 13 bases between. This CDR3 has 15 amino acids. Germline CDR1 and CDR2: SGHTA and FQGNSA. The CDR3 here is CASSLVAGRPETQYF. CDR3 sequence (DNA): TGTGCCAGCAGCTTAGTTGCAGGGAGGCCAGAGACCCAGTACTTC.

The chain couples TRBV7-9 to TRBJ1-1; D perhaps matches TRBD1 (6 bases). Germline V gene lookup returns CDR1 SEHNR and CDR2 FQNEAQ (reference sequence). V lost 1 base and J lost 3, with 12 bases in between. This CDR3 has 15 residues. Written as DNA, the CDR3 is TGTGCCAGCAGCTTAGTTACAGGGAGCTACACTGAAGCTTTCTTT. Amino acids: CASSLVTGSYTEAFF. The full variable domain, its missing parts supplied by reference TRBV7-9 and TRBJ1-1, is DTGVSQNPRHKITKRGQNVTFRCDPISEHNRLYWYRQTLGQGPEFLTYFQNEAQLEKSRLLSDRFSAERPKGSFSTLEIQRTEQGDSAMYLCASSLVTGSYTEAFFGQGTRLTVV.

The chain joins TRBV6-6 to TRBJ2-5, with TRBD1 matching 7 bases. Germline CDR1 is MNHNY and CDR2 is SVGAGI (reference sequence). The trim removed 6 bases at V and 2 bases at J, leaving 3 bases unmatched. CDR3 size: 13 residues. The CDR3 here is CASRQTGQETQYF. DNA for the CDR3: TGTGCCAGCAGGCAGACAGGGCAAGAGACCCAGTACTTC.

This chain connects TRBV2 to TRBJ2-7; 8 bases are shared with TRBD1. The germline V gene has CDR1 SNHLY and CDR2 FYNNEI. The CDR3 totals 17 residues. The V and J ends lost 3 bases and 3 bases, in that order; junction bases with no gene match: 13. CDR3 DNA sequence: TGTGCCAGCAGTGACACCTCGGGACAGGTGAAATACTACGAGCAGTACTTC. Its protein product is CASSDTSGQVKYYEQYF.

The CDR3 loop is CASSLVPLDEQFF. The CDR3 DNA reads TGTGCCAGCAGCTTGGTCCCCTTAGATGAGCAGTTCTTC. This chain connects TRBV7-3 to TRBJ2-1; D gene uncertain. The CDR3 covers 13 residues. CDR1 SGHTA and CDR2 FQGTGA come from the germline V gene. With 3 bases removed from V and 8 bases from J, the gap between germline ends came to 11 bases.

This clone was observed once. The chain carries TRBV5-1 and TRBJ2-3; TRBD1 matches at 11 bases. The CDR3 sequence is 14 residues long. V was clipped by 3 bases and J by 4 bases; unmatched bases: 1. The V gene's germline CDR1 is SGHRS and CDR2 YFSETQ. CDR3 DNA sequence: TGCGCCAGCAGCTGGACAGGGGGCCCAGATACGCAGTATTTT. It specifies CASSWTGGPDTQYF.

The chain joins TRBV11-3 to TRBJ1-2; 7 positions agree with TRBD1. V trimming: 5 bases; J trimming: 4 bases; junction bases outside the gene matches: 4. The CDR3 spans 13 residues. Germline V gene lookup returns CDR1 SGHNT and CDR2 YENEEA. The CDR3 spells CASSQTGFYGYTF. CDR3 DNA sequence: TGTGCCAGCAGCCAGACAGGGTTCTATGGCTACACCTTC.

This rearrangement joins TRBV6-5 to TRBJ1-1; 9 nucleotides match TRBD1. The V segment lost 0 bases and the J segment 4 bases; nucleotides outside the gene matches: 3. Germline V gene data show CDR1 as MNHEY and CDR2 as SVGAGI. The CDR3 totals 15 residues. CDR3 residues: CASSYSVDRGTEAFF. In DNA, the CDR3 is TGTGCCAGCAGTTACTCGGTGGACAGGGGCACTGAAGCTTTCTTT.